This T cell receptor beta chain was observed in a study of CD8 T cells in ankylosing spondylitis. Broader study findings: According to the report, clones linked to the disease were significantly enriched in matched synovial fluid samples taken from ankylosing spondylitis patients.

This clonotype occurred a few times. Its antigen is unidentified. Germline values: CDR1 DFQATT, CDR2 SNEGSKA (reference sequence). Trimming removed 4 bases at V and 0 bases at J, with 7 bases between. The CDR3 covers 13 residues. Quantitative barcoded 5'-RACE was used to prepare TCR beta libraries. TCRdb reprocessed the 5' RACE reads via MiXCR and lists one record per CDR3 protein. The sample contains 250,000 to 350,000 distinct CDR3 sequences, around 21% of which appear only once. The chain employs TRBV20-1 and TRBJ2-1; the D is unclear. Sequencing was carried out using blood, either unsorted or a sorted T cell fraction (not recorded which). The clonotype comes from a female donor with ankylosing spondylitis or in good health (not recorded which). The CDR3 spells CSAIPSSYNEQFF. The CDR3 DNA reads TGCAGTGCTATCCCTAGCTCCTACAATGAGCAGTTCTTC.